The sequence of this T cell receptor beta chain was determined in a study of shared clonotypes between healthy human individuals. Study overall: There were three CD4 naive, three CD4 memory, two CD8 naive and one CD8 memory plates per donor.

Germline V gene data show CDR1 as SGHNT and CDR2 as YYREEE (reference sequence). V gave up 4 bases and J gave up 6 bases; unmatched junction bases: 11. The CDR3 spans 18 residues. The study ran the assay at deep level. The data were produced by immunoSEQ multiplex PCR, yet TCRdb's version contains in-frame clones alone and is incomplete. The table lists some 2.3 million clones, 85% to 95% of them singletons. Donors were healthy HIV-negative adults without recently reported acute infections or vaccinations. Naive CD45RA+ and memory CD45RA-negative subsets were split from CD4+ cells. The receptor comes from a man aged 18 to 29 in good health. Some clones in this sample may be carry-over from other donors' samples. The V and J genes are TRBV5-4 and TRBJ2-2; 14 bases are shared with TRBD2. Material: naive CD4+ T cells from PBMCs. Subset reported: CD45RA+ positively selected. CDR3 residues: CASSGGLAGVSSPGELFF. The CDR3 coding sequence is TGTGCCAGCAGCGGGGGACTAGCGGGAGTGAGTTCCCCCGGGGAGCTGTTTTTT.